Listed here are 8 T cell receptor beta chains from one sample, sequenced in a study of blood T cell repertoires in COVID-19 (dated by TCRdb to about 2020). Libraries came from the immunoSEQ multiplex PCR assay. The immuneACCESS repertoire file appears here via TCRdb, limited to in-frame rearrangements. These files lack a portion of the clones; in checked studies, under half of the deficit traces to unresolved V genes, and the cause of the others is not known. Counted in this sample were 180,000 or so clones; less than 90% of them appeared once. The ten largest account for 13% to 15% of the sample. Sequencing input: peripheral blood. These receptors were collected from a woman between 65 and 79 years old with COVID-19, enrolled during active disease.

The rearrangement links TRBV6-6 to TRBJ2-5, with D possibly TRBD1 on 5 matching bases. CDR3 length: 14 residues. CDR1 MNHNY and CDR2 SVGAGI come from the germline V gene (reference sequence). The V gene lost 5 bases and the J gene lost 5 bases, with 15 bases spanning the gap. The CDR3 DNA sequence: TGTGCCAGCAGTAGGACCAGGGCGGAGGAGACCCAGTACTTC. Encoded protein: CASSRTRAEETQYF.

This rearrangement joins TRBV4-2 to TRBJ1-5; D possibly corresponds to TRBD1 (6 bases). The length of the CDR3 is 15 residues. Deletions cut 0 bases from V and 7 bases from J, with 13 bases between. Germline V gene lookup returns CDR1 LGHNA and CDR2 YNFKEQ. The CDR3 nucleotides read TGTGCCAGCAGCCAAGACGCGACAGGACGGCAGCCCCAGCATTTT. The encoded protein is CASSQDATGRQPQHF.

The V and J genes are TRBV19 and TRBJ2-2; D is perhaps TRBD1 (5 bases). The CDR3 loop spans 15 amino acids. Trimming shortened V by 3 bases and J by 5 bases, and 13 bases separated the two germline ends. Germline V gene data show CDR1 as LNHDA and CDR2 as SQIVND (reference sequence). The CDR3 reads CASSMRQGRTGELFF. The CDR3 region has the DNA TGTGCCAGTAGTATGCGTCAGGGTAGGACCGGGGAGCTGTTTTTT.

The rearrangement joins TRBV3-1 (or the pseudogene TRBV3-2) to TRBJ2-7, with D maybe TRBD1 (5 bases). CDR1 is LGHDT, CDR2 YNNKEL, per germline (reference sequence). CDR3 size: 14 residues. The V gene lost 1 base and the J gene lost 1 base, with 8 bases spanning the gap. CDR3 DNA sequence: TGTGCCAGCAGCCAAGGAAGACAGTCCTACGAGCAGTACGTC. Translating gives CASSQGRQSYEQYV.

CDR3 nucleotide sequence: TGTGCCAGCAGCTTGGGCGGTGGGACAGGGGGCGCAGAGACCCAGTACTTC. It translates to CASSLGGGTGGAETQYF. V usage is TRBV5-4 and J usage is TRBJ2-5; 12 bases map to TRBD1. With V trimmed by 0 bases and J by 4 bases, 7 bases remained unmatched. CDR3 size: 17 residues. Germline V lookup: CDR1 SGHNT, CDR2 YYREEE (reference sequence).

CDR3 nucleotide sequence: TGTGCCAGCACCCCCACCGACAGGGGGAGTCAGCCCCAGCATTTT. It translates to CASTPTDRGSQPQHF. V is TRBV28 and J is TRBJ1-5, with 9 nucleotides matching TRBD1. Germline V CDR1 and CDR2: MDHEN, SYDVKM. The CDR3 has 15 residues. Trimming took 7 bases from V and 6 from J; bases not matched to a gene: 10.

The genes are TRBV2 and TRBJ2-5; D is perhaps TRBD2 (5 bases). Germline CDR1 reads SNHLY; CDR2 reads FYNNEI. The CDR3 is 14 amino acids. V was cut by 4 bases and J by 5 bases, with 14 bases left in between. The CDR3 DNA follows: TGTGCCAGCAGTGTTCTGGAGGATGCGGAGACCCAGTACTTC. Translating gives CASSVLEDAETQYF.

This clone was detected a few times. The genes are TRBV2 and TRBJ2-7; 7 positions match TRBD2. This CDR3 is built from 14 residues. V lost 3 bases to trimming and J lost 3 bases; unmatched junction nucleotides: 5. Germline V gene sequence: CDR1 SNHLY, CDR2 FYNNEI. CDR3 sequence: CASSDLAGDYEQYF. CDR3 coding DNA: TGTGCCAGCAGTGACCTTGCGGGAGACTACGAGCAGTACTTC.